Each of the 6 T cell receptor beta chains below was sequenced from the same sample in a study of cytomegalovirus exposure and HLA in healthy donors. The data were produced by immunoSEQ multiplex PCR, yet TCRdb's version contains in-frame clones alone and is incomplete. This sample yields 50,000 or so clones, of which around 94% are seen a single time; under 2.5% belongs to the top ten. Sequenced: PBMCs. All receptors derive from a man between 18 and 29 years old in good health and CMV-seronegative.

The V and J genes are TRBV30 and TRBJ2-2; possible D gene TRBD1, 7 bases. V was pared by 2 bases and J by 3 bases, with 16 bases between. The CDR3 sequence is 16 residues long. The germline CDR1 and CDR2 sequences are GTSNPN and SVGIG (reference sequence). The CDR3 sequence is CAWSRSEGADTGELFF. CDR3 sequence (DNA): TGTGCCTGGAGTCGTTCGGAGGGGGCGGACACCGGGGAGCTGTTTTTT. Together with reference TRBV30 and TRBJ2-2, the CDR3 gives the full variable domain: SQTIHQWPATLVQPVGSPLSLECTVEGTSNPNLYWYRQAAGRGLQLLFYSVGIGQISSEVPQNLSASRPQDRQFILSSKKLLLSDSGFYLCAWSRSEGADTGELFFGEGSRLTVL.

The gene calls are TRBV2 and TRBJ2-2, with 7 bases that match TRBD1. The germline gives CDR1 SNHLY, CDR2 FYNNEI. This CDR3 has 14 amino acids. Trimming took 6 bases from V and 8 from J; bases not matched to a gene: 9. The CDR3 protein is CASRRGTGAGELFF. CDR3 sequence (DNA): TGTGCCAGCAGGCGAGGAACAGGGGCGGGGGAGCTGTTTTTT. Combining the CDR3 with reference TRBV2 and TRBJ2-2 gives the whole variable domain EPEVTQTPSHQVTQMGQEVILRCVPISNHLYFYWYRQILGQKVEFLVSFYNNEISEKSEIFDDQFSVERPDGSNFTLKIRSTKLEDSAMYFCASRRGTGAGELFFGEGSRLTVL.

This clone was seen a single time. The V call is TRBV25-1, the J call TRBJ1-1; 7 bases map to TRBD1. There are 14 residues in the CDR3. Germline CDR1 reads MGHDK; CDR2 reads SYGVNS. J was trimmed by 4 bases and V by 4 bases; bases with no gene match: 6. CDR3 bases: TGTGCCAGCAGTGTCGAGGGGGCGAGCACTGAAGCTTTCTTT. This gives the protein CASSVEGASTEAFF.

This chain uses TRBV7-9 with TRBJ1-1; a weak D match, TRBD1 (6 bases). V dropped 1 base and J dropped 2 bases, with 20 bases sitting between them. Per germline, CDR1 SEHNR and CDR2 FQNEAQ (reference sequence). The CDR3 length is 18 residues. The CDR3 here is CASSLVFLRTAANTEAFF. CDR3 sequence (DNA): TGTGCCAGCAGCTTAGTCTTTTTGAGGACAGCAGCTAACACTGAAGCTTTCTTT.

This chain joins TRBV9 and TRBJ2-4; TRBD2 matches at 16 bases. V lost 4 bases and J lost 7; bases outside the gene matches: 17. This CDR3 contains 20 residues. The germline gives CDR1 SGDLS, CDR2 YYNGEE. CDR3 protein: CASSHGTSGRASVPENIQYF. In nucleotides, the CDR3 is TGTGCCAGCAGCCATGGGACTAGCGGGAGGGCCTCGGTTCCCGAGAACATTCAGTACTTC.

The chain employs TRBV4-1 and TRBJ2-3; TRBD2 matches 7 bases. The CDR3 has 14 residues. Germline V lookup: CDR1 MGHRA, CDR2 YSYEKL. V shed 4 bases, J shed 5 bases, and the junction held 6 bases outside the gene matches. CDR3 nucleotide sequence: TGCGCCAGCAGCCCCGGACTAGAAATAGATACGCAGTATTTT. It codes for CASSPGLEIDTQYF.